Detailed here is one T cell receptor (beta chain). In its sample, this clonotype was seen once. The target of this receptor is not known. Per-base qualities were not stored, and no clone one base away is much larger. The CDR3 numbers 18 residues from cysteine through phenylalanine. Kept here is only the CDR3 DNA, which spans 54 bases and is read in frame from base 1. The entry originates in a study of T-cell memory formation after mild COVID-19 (dated by TCRdb to 2020 to 2022). Broadly, across the study: TCR sequence clusters from the two donors were largely donor specific. T-cell clones expanding and contracting after mild COVID-19 in two donors were tracked by longitudinal TCRalpha and TCRbeta repertoire sequencing. The cohort was made up of two young adult volunteers, one female and one male, who were previously healthy.

These reads were obtained on an Illumina NovaSeq 6000. TCRalpha and TCRbeta cDNA libraries were built by 5'RACE with constant-segment primers, adding sample barcodes and unique molecular identifiers. Trizol reagent was used to extract RNA from every sample. Libraries were amplified in two PCR steps, with a second sample barcode and Illumina TruSeq adapters added in the second step. Libraries were sequenced on an Illumina NovaSeq with 2 x 150 bp paired-end reads. From the authors' description of their analysis: Reads were demultiplexed and collapsed into UMI-guided consensus sequences with migec v1.2.7. Using mixcr v2.1.11, UMI consensuses were aligned to TRA and TRB V and J templates and then assembled into clonotypes. A clonotype was counted as expanded or contracted only if both edgeR and NoisET called the change significant, with noise models trained on biological replicates. For edgeR calls, the thresholds were a false discovery rate-adjusted p below 0.01 and a log2 fold-change of 1. PCA with hierarchical clustering of max-normalized trajectories of the 1000 most abundant clonotypes was used as exploratory dynamics analysis. Separately sequenced CD4+ and CD8+ repertoires were used to assign the CD4 or CD8 phenotype of responding clones. Starting from the raw public reads, TCRdb applied fastp trimming at Q25, assembled clones with MiXCR and retained in-frame beta chains. Under each unique CDR3 protein, matching rows form one entry showing the most common genes and DNA. These V and J calls originate from TCRdb's pipeline instead of the authors' own analysis. The sample contains 150,000 to 200,000 distinct CDR3 sequences, less than 40% of them found a single time. Of the sample, more than 10% falls within the top ten clones.

Ficoll-Paque density gradient centrifugation was the method used to isolate PBMCs. The study at large found these results: SARS-CoV-2 specificity of the second-wave clones peaking on day 37 was not confirmed. The study included only a couple of mild cases, and larger cohorts that include severe cases with pre-infection samples were judged to be necessary. Contracting CD4+ clones turned up mainly in the CM and EM memory subsets, whereas EMRA was where CD8+ clones were enriched. From day 15 to 85, contracting clones showed balanced CD4/CD8 phenotypes, whereas a second wave of clones that expanded from day 15 to 37 leaned towards CD4+. Some responding clones were detected in pre-infection memory, which suggested that pre-existing cross-reactive memory T cells had joined the SARS-CoV-2 response.

The chain is made from TRBV21-1 and TRBJ2-5. TRBV21-1 counts as a pseudogene. The TCR sequence derives from an adult woman who had mild COVID-19 (a few samples of this study predate the infection). The sample titles of this study are shuffled in the database, so cell type and time point are left out; the donor was told from shared clones. The specimen was PBMCs or a T cell subset sorted from them (not recorded which). The CDR3 corresponds to CASSKAANGRKARETQYF. The DNA sequence follows: TGTGCCAGCAGCAAAGCGGCTAATGGTCGGAAAGCGCGAGAGACCCAGTACTTC.